This passage covers 21 T cell receptor beta chains from one sample sequenced in a study of control samples from healthy donors and cancer patients. The repertoire was sequenced with immunoSEQ multiplex PCR; TCRdb's copy has only in-frame clones and lacks some. This table holds over 100,000 clones, about 93% found once. The specimen was blood. All receptors derive from a man aged 35 to 55 in good health.

This chain uses TRBV12-3 or TRBV12-4 with TRBJ2-3; D is undetermined. V was trimmed by 8 bases and J by 5 bases, leaving 11 bases between them. The CDR3 consists of 12 residues. CDR3 residues: CASSLRRDTQYF. For the CDR3, the DNA is TGTGCCAGCTCCCTTCGTAGAGATACGCAGTATTTT.

In its sample, this clone was seen once. The chain uses TRBV7-3 and TRBJ1-1; a possible D gene is TRBD1 (6 bases). This CDR3 is 16 amino acids long. V gave up 1 base and J gave up 2 bases, with 14 bases separating them. Germline CDR1 is SGHTA and CDR2 is FQGTGA. The DNA for the CDR3 is TGTGCCAGCAGCTTAAAGGGGGTTGGACTAAACACTGAAGCTTTCTTT. Its translation is CASSLKGVGLNTEAFF.

The rearrangement uses TRBV30 and TRBJ1-6; TRBD1 agrees at 7 bases. The V segment lost 4 bases and the J segment 5 bases; nucleotides outside the gene matches: 5. The CDR3 totals 14 residues. The germline CDR1 and CDR2 sequences are GTSNPN and SVGIG (reference sequence). The CDR3 region has the DNA TGTGCCTGGACCTCCGGGACAGATAATTCACCCCTCCACTTT. Amino acid sequence: CAWTSGTDNSPLHF.

The chain joins TRBV3-1 (or the pseudogene TRBV3-2) to TRBJ2-3, with 12 bases identical to TRBD2. CDR1 and CDR2 from the germline V gene are LGHDT and YNNKEL (reference sequence). The CDR3 contains 12 residues. The CDR3 loop is CATGLAGGPQYF. In DNA, the CDR3 is TGTGCTACGGGGCTAGCGGGGGGGCCCCAGTATTTT.

V usage is TRBV30 and J usage is TRBJ1-1; no definite D call. With 0 bases removed from V and 0 bases from J, the gap between germline ends came to 5 bases. The CDR3 extends over 13 amino acids. Germline values: CDR1 GTSNPN, CDR2 SVGIG (reference sequence). CDR3: CAWSVHMNTEAFF. The CDR3 nucleotides read TGTGCCTGGAGTGTACATATGAACACTGAAGCTTTCTTT.

The chain uses TRBV7-9 and TRBJ1-2; TRBD1 aligns across 8 bases. The length of the CDR3 is 15 residues. V shed 1 base and J 5 bases; nucleotides not matched to a gene: 6. The germline CDR1 and CDR2 sequences are SEHNR and FQNEAQ (reference sequence). CDR3 sequence reads: CASSLGQGSGYGYTF. The CDR3 bases are TGTGCCAGCAGCTTAGGACAGGGGAGCGGGTATGGCTACACCTTC.

The rearrangement joins TRBV19 to TRBJ2-6, with 7 bases that match TRBD1. This CDR3 contains 17 residues. Germline V gene lookup returns CDR1 LNHDA and CDR2 SQIVND (reference sequence). The V and J ends lost 3 bases and 1 base, in that order; junction bases with no gene match: 6. The DNA of the CDR3 is TGTGCCAGTAGTATCACAGGGGCAATGTCTGGGGCCAACGTCCTGACTTTC. Translating it yields CASSITGAMSGANVLTF. The full variable domain, rest sourced from reference TRBV19 and TRBJ2-6, is DGGITQSPKYLFRKEGQNVTLSCEQNLNHDAMYWYRQDPGQGLRLIYYSQIVNDFQKGDIAEGYSVSREKKESFPLTVTSAQKNPTAFYLCASSITGAMSGANVLTFGAGSRLTVL.

A single count supports this clone. V and J are TRBV28 and TRBJ2-3; D tentatively reads TRBD1 or TRBD2 (5 bases each). Germline V gene sequence: CDR1 MDHEN, CDR2 SYDVKM. V lost 5 bases to trimming and J lost 0 bases, with 9 bases between them. The CDR3 sequence is 14 residues long. CDR3 in amino acids: CASSPRDSTDTQYF. CDR3 coding DNA: TGTGCCAGCAGTCCCAGGGACAGCACAGATACGCAGTATTTT. The variable domain in full, completed from reference TRBV28 and TRBJ2-3, reads DVKVTQSSRYLVKRTGEKVFLECVQDMDHENMFWYRQDPGLGLRLIYFSYDVKMKEKGDIPEGYSVSREKKERFSLILESASTNQTSMYLCASSPRDSTDTQYFGPGTRLTVL.

The rearrangement joins TRBV6-7 to TRBJ1-1; D unresolved. TRBV6-7 is filed as an ORF, its function uncertain. The length of the CDR3 is 15 residues. V was trimmed by 1 base and J by 3 bases, leaving 12 bases between them. For the CDR3, the DNA is TGTGCCAGCAGTTACTACGGGAATAGGTACACTGAAGCTTTCTTT. Amino acid sequence: CASSYYGNRYTEAFF.

The chain is built from TRBV7-8 and TRBJ2-5; D unresolved. The V and J ends lost 2 bases and 5 bases respectively, with 9 bases between them. The CDR3 is 13 amino acids. Germline CDR1 reads SGHVS; CDR2 reads FQNEAQ. The CDR3 bases are TGTGCCAGCAGCTTACTATACCCGGAGACCCAGTACTTC. This translates into CASSLLYPETQYF.

J is TRBJ1-2 and V is TRBV5-1; weak D call: TRBD1 (5 bases). The CDR3 consists of 13 residues. Trimming took off 2 bases at V and 4 bases at J, with 9 bases between the two ends. The germline V gene encodes CDR1 SGHRS and CDR2 YFSETQ. The CDR3 loop reads CASSFDSGYGYTF. As DNA, the CDR3 is TGCGCCAGCAGCTTCGACAGCGGCTATGGCTACACCTTC. Full variable domain (rest looked up from reference TRBV5-1 and TRBJ1-2): KAGVTQTPRYLIKTRGQQVTLSCSPISGHRSVSWYQQTPGQGLQFLFEYFSETQRNKGNFPGRFSGRQFSNSRSEMNVSTLELGDSALYLCASSFDSGYGYTFGSGTRLTVV.

The rearrangement uses TRBV13 and TRBJ2-3; 15 nucleotides agree with TRBD2. Germline lookup yields CDR1 PRHDT and CDR2 FYEKMQ (reference sequence). V shed 7 bases and J 2 bases; nucleotides not matched to a gene: 10. CDR3 length: 18 residues. CDR3 nucleotides: TGTGCCAGCAACGCCGGACTAGCGGGGGGGAGTGACACAGATACGCAGTATTTT. Protein product: CASNAGLAGGSDTDTQYF.

The rearrangement joins TRBV19 to TRBJ2-2; the D is unclear. Trimming pared 0 bases from V and 4 bases from J, leaving 9 bases between. Germline values: CDR1 LNHDA, CDR2 SQIVND (reference sequence). The CDR3 length is 15 residues. The CDR3 bases are TGTGCCAGTAGTATAGAGACCCCGACCACCGGGGAGCTGTTTTTT. Its translation is CASSIETPTTGELFF.

This chain uses TRBV7-8 with TRBJ2-7, with 9 positions matching TRBD1. This CDR3 region has 16 residues. V shed 1 base and J 3 bases; nucleotides not matched to a gene: 7. CDR1 is SGHVS and CDR2 is FQNEAQ in the germline V gene. The CDR3 region is CASSLVPGTGFYEQYF. DNA for the CDR3: TGTGCCAGCAGCTTAGTTCCCGGGACAGGGTTCTACGAGCAGTACTTC. Filled out from reference TRBV7-8 and TRBJ2-7, the complete variable domain reads GAGVSQSPRYKVAKRGQDVALRCDPISGHVSLFWYQQALGQGPEFLTYFQNEAQLDKSGLPSDRFFAERPEGSVSTLKIQRTQQEDSAVYLCASSLVPGTGFYEQYFGPGTRLTVT.

The rearrangement links TRBV28 to TRBJ1-4; TRBD1 matches 10 bases. The germline gives CDR1 MDHEN, CDR2 SYDVKM. V was clipped by 3 bases and J by 8 bases; unmatched bases: 3. This CDR3 region has 14 residues. CDR3 bases: TGTGCCAGCAGTTTGTGGACAGGGGGAGAAAAACTGTTTTTT. Protein: CASSLWTGGEKLFF. Using reference TRBV28 and TRBJ1-4 for the parts outside the CDR3, the full variable domain is DVKVTQSSRYLVKRTGEKVFLECVQDMDHENMFWYRQDPGLGLRLIYFSYDVKMKEKGDIPEGYSVSREKKERFSLILESASTNQTSMYLCASSLWTGGEKLFFGSGTQLSVL.

The rearrangement links TRBV2 to TRBJ2-1, with TRBD1 as a possible D gene (6 bases). Trimming removed 8 bases from V and 4 bases from J, with 15 bases in between. Germline V lookup: CDR1 SNHLY, CDR2 FYNNEI. The CDR3 extends over 14 amino acids. In DNA, the CDR3 is TGTGCCAGCTTCCCAGGGGCGGATTACAATGAGCAGTTCTTC. The encoded protein is CASFPGADYNEQFF. The full variable domain, its missing parts supplied by reference TRBV2 and TRBJ2-1, is EPEVTQTPSHQVTQMGQEVILRCVPISNHLYFYWYRQILGQKVEFLVSFYNNEISEKSEIFDDQFSVERPDGSNFTLKIRSTKLEDSAMYFCASFPGADYNEQFFGPGTRLTVL.

V gene TRBV11-2 combines with J gene TRBJ2-7; the D is unclear. The CDR3 is 14 amino acids. The V end was cut by 1 base, the J end by 3 bases, with 10 bases between. Germline lookup yields CDR1 SGHAT and CDR2 FQNNGV. The CDR3 is CASSLAGAGYEQYF. As DNA, the CDR3 is TGTGCCAGCAGCTTAGCCGGCGCAGGCTACGAGCAGTACTTC.

The V and J genes are TRBV3-1 (or the pseudogene TRBV3-2) and TRBJ1-1; no firm D call. V gave up 0 bases and J gave up 9 bases, with 14 bases separating them. Looked up from germline, CDR1 is LGHDT and CDR2 is YNNKEL (reference sequence). The CDR3 spans 14 residues. The chain's CDR3 is CASSQDSFRGKAFF. The CDR3 DNA sequence: TGTGCCAGCAGCCAAGATAGTTTTCGCGGGAAAGCTTTCTTT.

The gene calls are TRBV30 and TRBJ1-3; D gene uncertain. The length of the CDR3 is 13 residues. The germline gives CDR1 GTSNPN, CDR2 SVGIG (reference sequence). V lost 4 bases, J lost 4 bases, and 11 bases lay in between. CDR3 nucleotides: TGTGCCTGGACACCTGCGGGAGGAAACACCATATATTTT. It is translated as CAWTPAGGNTIYF.

The rearrangement joins TRBV7-3 to TRBJ2-2; tentatively, D is TRBD2 (5 bases). This CDR3 region has 13 residues. The germline V and J ends were trimmed by 5 bases and 6 bases, with 10 bases remaining between them. Germline lookup yields CDR1 SGHTA and CDR2 FQGTGA. The CDR3 sequence: CASSQKEAGELFF. The CDR3 DNA reads as TGTGCCAGCAGCCAGAAGGAGGCCGGGGAGCTGTTTTTT.

The rearrangement links TRBV14 to TRBJ2-2; 10 bases line up with TRBD2. This CDR3 comprises 15 residues. Germline V gives CDR1 SGHDN, CDR2 FVKESK. With V trimmed by 2 bases and J by 7 bases, 4 bases remained unmatched. The CDR3 nucleotides read TGTGCCAGCAGCCAAACTAGCGGGGTATTCGGGGAGCTGTTTTTT. Translation: CASSQTSGVFGELFF.